This T cell receptor beta chain comes out of a study of molecular identifiers for immune sequencing clone quantification. Study-level findings and limits: Single-cell amounts of spiked Jurkat TCR RNA were reportedly detectable among some 1 million naive cells.

The CDR3 is made up of 13 amino acids. The ends were cut back, 3 bases at V and 7 bases at J, with 12 bases in the middle. Germline V gene lookup returns CDR1 MGHDK and CDR2 SYGVNS. Naive CD8 T cells were FACS-sorted by CD8+CD4-CCR7+CD45RA+ markers. Bulk TCR libraries used previously described methods and listed TCR primers. TCRdb re-called the PCR reads with MiXCR, one entry per CDR3 protein. The top ten hold 3% to 4.5% of the sample, which has tens of thousands of distinct CDR3 sequences, about a third seen once. This clonotype was found many times. Its specificity is unknown. The chain uses TRBV25-1 and TRBJ1-1; D is ambiguous. The sequence was obtained from a human donor in good health. Some libraries in this study had Jurkat cell RNA spiked in. Sequencing used naive CD8+ T cells from blood, with Jurkat cell RNA spiked in. The subset is: FACS-sorted CD8+CD4-CCR7+CD45RA+ naive T cells. The CDR3 DNA reads TGTGCCAGCAGTGATCCGGGGTCCATTGAAGCTTTCTTT. Translating gives CASSDPGSIEAFF.